A selection of T cell receptor beta chains follows, all from one sample in a study of T cell responses to AZD1222 COVID-19 vaccine. The table came from immunoSEQ multiplex PCR; TCRdb's copy has only in-frame clones and leaves some out. The sample yields 46,000 or so clones, approximately 80% seen once. Material: peripheral blood, obtained on day 0 of AZD1222 vaccination. The receptors were gathered from an adult in good health. Both conserved end residues are part of each CDR3. The order of the fields is CDR3 protein, CDR3 DNA, D gene, J gene, V gene, clone size. The D gene is left open where the match is weak. Clone size is not always given. Where it is, it says once, few, many or a class for expanded clones.

CDR3: CASSAGTSGGVGQFF
DNA: TGTGCCAGCAGCGCCGGGACTAGCGGGGGAGTGGGGCAGTTCTTC
D: TRBD2
J: TRBJ2-1
V: TRBV11-2
size: once

CDR3: CASSLEVGSAGELFF
DNA: TGCGCCAGCAGCTTGGAAGTAGGGTCGGCCGGGGAGCTGTTTTTT
D: NA
J: TRBJ2-2
V: TRBV5-1
size: few

CDR3: CASSYQGDYGYTF
DNA: TGTGCCAGCAGTTACCAGGGGGACTATGGCTACACCTTC
D: TRBD1
J: TRBJ1-2
V: TRBV6-6
size: NA

CDR3: CASSVSGRDYEQYF
DNA: TGTGCCAGCAGTGTAAGCGGAAGGGACTACGAGCAGTACTTC
D: NA
J: TRBJ2-7
V: TRBV6-2/TRBV6-3
size: NA

CDR3: CASSLGRVGNTIYF
DNA: TGTGCCAGCAGTTTAGGCAGGGTTGGAAACACCATATATTTT
D: NA
J: TRBJ1-3
V: TRBV28
size: NA

CDR3: CASSPSSGGVSEQFF
DNA: TGTGCCAGCAGTCCCTCCAGCGGGGGGGTAAGCGAGCAGTTCTTC
D: TRBD2
J: TRBJ2-1
V: TRBV28
size: NA

CDR3: CASRPRTGRSTDTQYF
DNA: TGTGCCAGCAGACCCCGGACAGGACGGAGCACAGATACGCAGTATTTT
D: TRBD1
J: TRBJ2-3
V: TRBV27
size: NA

CDR3: CASSSYRPFGRMSYTF
DNA: TGTGCCAGCAGCTCCTACCGGCCGTTCGGCAGGATGAGCTACACCTTC
D: NA
J: TRBJ1-2
V: TRBV5-6
size: once

CDR3: CASSRWTGRDTEAFF
DNA: TGTGCCAGCAGCCGATGGACAGGGAGGGACACTGAAGCTTTCTTT
D: TRBD1
J: TRBJ1-1
V: TRBV3-1/TRBV3-2
size: few

CDR3: CASSPPGSRGYGYTF
DNA: TGCGCCAGCAGCCCGCCCGGGTCCAGGGGGTATGGCTACACCTTC
D: TRBD1
J: TRBJ1-2
V: TRBV5-1
size: NA

CDR3: CASSPEVARGALNYGYTF
DNA: TGTGCCAGCAGCCCCGAGGTGGCCCGGGGGGCCCTCAACTATGGCTACACCTTC
D: NA
J: TRBJ1-2
V: TRBV5-8
size: few

CDR3: CASSLVARSTETQYF
DNA: TGCGCCAGCAGCTTGGTGGCTAGATCGACGGAGACCCAGTACTTC
D: NA
J: TRBJ2-5
V: TRBV5-1
size: NA

CDR3: CASSYSNWVGTGELFF
DNA: TGTGCCAGCAGTTACTCGAACTGGGTTGGCACCGGGGAGCTGTTTTTT
D: NA
J: TRBJ2-2
V: TRBV6-5
size: NA

CDR3: CASSYSGGHQPQHF
DNA: TGTGCCAGCAGTTACTCAGGCGGTCATCAGCCCCAGCATTTT
D: NA
J: TRBJ1-5
V: TRBV6-5
size: NA

CDR3: CASSRRDRVTEAFF
DNA: TGTGCCAGCAGTCGCCGGGACAGGGTCACTGAAGCTTTCTTT
D: TRBD1
J: TRBJ1-1
V: TRBV6-6
size: NA

CDR3: CASSLEDRRGGELFF
DNA: TGTGCCAGCAGCTTAGAAGACAGGCGGGGCGGGGAGCTGTTTTTT
D: NA
J: TRBJ2-2
V: TRBV11-2
size: NA

CDR3: CASSLVMGPWNEQFF
DNA: TGTGCCAGCAGCTTAGTGATGGGACCCTGGAATGAGCAGTTCTTC
D: NA
J: TRBJ2-1
V: TRBV7-6
size: medium-sized

CDR3: CASSFLGQGDRRSYEQYF
DNA: TGTGCCAGCAGCTTCCTGGGACAGGGGGATCGTAGGTCCTACGAGCAGTACTTC
D: TRBD1
J: TRBJ2-7
V: TRBV7-2
size: NA

CDR3: CASSPGLGAGANVLTF
DNA: TGTGCCAGCAGCCCAGGCCTCGGGGCTGGGGCCAACGTCCTGACTTTC
D: NA
J: TRBJ2-6
V: TRBV7-8
size: NA

CDR3: CASSRDRVTDTQYF
DNA: TGTGCCAGTAGTAGGGACAGGGTCACAGATACGCAGTATTTT
D: TRBD1
J: TRBJ2-3
V: TRBV19
size: few

CDR3: CASSEQQGVTDTQYF
DNA: TGTGCCAGCAGTGAGCAGCAAGGCGTCACAGATACGCAGTATTTT
D: NA
J: TRBJ2-3
V: TRBV2
size: NA

CDR3: CASITRGHTEAFF
DNA: TGTGCCAGCATTACTAGGGGTCACACTGAAGCTTTCTTT
D: NA
J: TRBJ1-1
V: TRBV2
size: few

CDR3: CATSDLEGGGHTDTQYF
DNA: TGTGCCACCAGTGATTTGGAGGGTGGGGGGCACACAGATACGCAGTATTTT
D: NA
J: TRBJ2-3
V: TRBV24-1
size: once